What follows are 3 T cell receptor beta chains derived from one specimen sequenced in a study of a mutant IDH1 vaccine in newly diagnosed glioma. Their antigens are not known. Time point noted: week 47, end of study. One vaccine dose held 300 ug of mutant IDH1 20-mer peptide and came with topical imiquimod. Clones were sequenced by immunoSEQ multiplex PCR, and TCRdb holds only the in-frame ones, with some missing. The repertoire consists of 75,000 to 95,000 clones, with about 90% occurring once and the leading ten covering around 0.73%. Sequencing used PBMCs, obtained from a glioma patient whose treatment included an IDH1 peptide vaccine. The receptor set was obtained from a woman aged 45 to 65 with glioma.

The rearrangement links TRBV30 to TRBJ1-2; possible D gene TRBD1, 5 bases. Germline-derived CDR1 and CDR2 are GTSNPN and SVGIG (reference sequence). The CDR3 extends over 13 amino acids. CDR3 sequence reads: CATWDVSNYGYTF. The DNA of the CDR3 is TGTGCGACCTGGGACGTCTCTAACTATGGCTACACCTTC.

The J gene is TRBJ1-3, the V gene TRBV6-1; D is unresolved. V was pared by 6 bases and J by 0 bases, with 6 bases between. Germline assignment: CDR1 MNHNS and CDR2 SASEGT. The CDR3 loop spans 13 amino acids. The CDR3 region is CASRPPSGNTIYF. The CDR3 coding sequence is TGTGCCAGCAGGCCCCCCTCTGGAAACACCATATATTTT.

The J gene is TRBJ1-5, the V gene TRBV19; D remains ambiguous. CDR1 and CDR2 from the germline V gene are LNHDA and SQIVND (reference sequence). The CDR3 runs to 12 residues. V was cut by 5 bases and J by 5 bases, with 7 bases left in between. CDR3 sequence reads: CASSLRYQPQHF. The CDR3 coding sequence is TGTGCCAGTAGTCTGCGGTATCAGCCCCAGCATTTT.